This T cell receptor beta chain was sequenced during a study of blood T cell repertoires in COVID-19. For the study at large: T cells, B-cell-depleted T cells, or PBMCs supplied cDNA or gDNA.

In the original processing: Reference gene primers were amplified, and this amplification served to estimate nucleated cell counts. TCRdb's table, derived via immunoSEQ multiplex PCR, lists solely in-frame clones and lacks some. V and J calls plus clone size are reproduced from that table; the DNA served to infer D and trimming. The sample yields 150,000 to 200,000 clones, approximately 86% seen once. The ends were cut back, 5 bases at V and 1 base at J, with 12 bases in the middle. There are 15 residues in the CDR3. Germline V gene sequence: CDR1 SGHRS, CDR2 YFSETQ. The receptor was isolated from a man aged 65-85 years with active or convalescent COVID-19. Sequencing was carried out using peripheral blood. The chain carries TRBV5-1 and TRBJ2-2, with D possibly being TRBD1 (6 bases). The CDR3 region is CASRQDRVNTGELFF. The CDR3 DNA is TGCGCCAGCAGACAGGACAGAGTGAACACCGGGGAGCTGTTTTTT.